A single sample gave rise to the 9 T cell receptor beta chains below, sequenced in a study of T cells in Graves' hyperthyroidism and ophthalmopathy. The source material, RNA transcripts, was used to amplify TCR beta CDR3 regions. Researchers ran a first-round RT-PCR on the TCR CDR3 using the HTBI primer set. TCRdb passed the multiplex PCR reads through MiXCR, listing each CDR3 protein once. The sample includes roughly 740,000 distinct CDR3 sequences, about a sixth of them seen just once. Specimen: blood. The source is a man in his late teens or twenties with Graves' hyperthyroidism.

Ten or more counts support this clonotype. J is TRBJ2-7 and V is TRBV30, with D perhaps matching TRBD1 (8 bases). The CDR3 consists of 13 residues. Trimming took 6 bases from V and 2 from J, leaving 14 bases between them. The germline gives CDR1 GTSNPN, CDR2 SVGIG (reference sequence). The CDR3 sequence: CACLQGGAYEQYF. The CDR3 DNA sequence: TGTGCCTGCCTACAGGGGGGGGCCTACGAGCAGTACTTC. The full variable domain, in which reference TRBV30 and TRBJ2-7 provide the parts outside the CDR3, is SQTIHQWPATLVQPVGSPLSLECTVEGTSNPNLYWYRQAAGRGLQLLFYSVGIGQISSEVPQNLSASRPQDRQFILSSKKLLLSDSGFYLCACLQGGAYEQYFGPGTRLTVT.

The chain carries TRBV25-1 and TRBJ1-1, with TRBD1 matching 7 bases. The CDR3 has 13 amino acids. Germline V gives CDR1 MGHDK, CDR2 SYGVNS. V lost 5 bases, J lost 6 bases, and 6 bases stayed unmatched. The CDR3 nucleotides are TGTGCCAGCAGTTCATACAGGGGAGCTGAAGCTTTCTTT. Protein sequence: CASSSYRGAEAFF.

This clonotype was picked up many times. The chain employs TRBV2 and TRBJ1-5, with D perhaps matching TRBD1 (5 bases). CDR3 length equals 15 residues. The V gene's germline CDR1 is SNHLY and CDR2 FYNNEI. The ends were cut back, 6 bases at V and 0 bases at J, with 12 bases in the middle. The DNA of the CDR3 is TGTGCCAGCAGCGCGACAGAATATAGCAATCAGCCCCAGCATTTT. This gives the protein CASSATEYSNQPQHF.

The chain carries TRBV20-1 and TRBJ2-5, with 10 bases matching TRBD1. After removal of 4 bases from V and 12 bases from J, the junction contained 17 bases not matched to a gene. CDR1 is DFQATT and CDR2 is SNEGSKA in the germline V gene (reference sequence). This CDR3 region has 15 residues. The DNA of the CDR3 is TGCAGTGCTACAACCGGGACAGGGGTCACAATAGGGAAGTACTTC. Protein sequence: CSATTGTGVTIGKYF.

This clonotype was counted between two and nine times. The gene calls are TRBV10-3 and TRBJ2-3; 9 nucleotides match TRBD2. The CDR3 runs 15 residues. Looked up from germline, CDR1 is ENHRY and CDR2 is SYGVKD. Trimming removed 0 bases from V and 6 bases from J; junction bases left unmatched: 4. The CDR3 here is CAISESTSGFDTQYF. CDR3 nucleotides: TGTGCCATCAGTGAGTCGACTAGCGGTTTTGATACGCAGTATTTT.

The chain links TRBV30 to TRBJ2-4, with a weak D call TRBD1 (6 bases). V was cut by 3 bases and J by 7 bases, with 22 bases left in between. CDR3 length: 16 residues. Germline loops: CDR1 GTSNPN, CDR2 SVGIG (reference sequence). CDR3 residues: CAWRALPGQGRNIQYF. CDR3 DNA: TGTGCCTGGAGGGCCCTCCCTGGGCAGGGGCGGAACATTCAGTACTTC.

This clonotype was counted between two and nine times. The J gene is TRBJ2-5, the V gene TRBV6-1; no definite D call. The CDR3 extends over 14 amino acids. V dropped 6 bases and J dropped 2 bases, with 13 bases sitting between them. CDR1 is MNHNS, CDR2 SASEGT, per germline. CDR3 coding DNA: TGTGCCAGCAGGGGCCAAGGCCGGCAAGAGACCCAGTACTTC. Translating it yields CASRGQGRQETQYF.

The chain joins TRBV3-1 to TRBJ2-7; D possibly corresponds to TRBD1 (6 bases). The germline gives CDR1 LGHDT, CDR2 YNNKEL (reference sequence). The V gene lost 3 bases and the J gene lost 6 bases, with 15 bases spanning the gap. CDR3 length: 14 residues. CDR3 DNA: TGTGCCAGCAGCCAGACGGCCCTCAGGGGCGAGCAGTACTTC. Translated: CASSQTALRGEQYF.

This clonotype was observed many times. The J gene is TRBJ1-2, the V gene TRBV11-3; TRBD1 matches at 9 bases. V dropped 3 bases and J dropped 7; count of bases not matched to a gene: 3. The CDR3 sequence is 13 residues long. Germline V CDR1 and CDR2: SGHNT, YENEEA. CDR3 in amino acids: CASSFGQGFGYTF. The CDR3 DNA reads TGTGCCAGCAGCTTCGGACAGGGGTTTGGCTACACCTTC.